Presented here are 27 T cell receptor beta chains from one specimen sequenced in a study of early T cells in non-severe SARS-CoV-2 infection. TCRdb processed the 5' RACE reads anew with MiXCR; each CDR3 protein has one entry. The data contain more than 70,000 distinct CDR3 sequences, approximately 15% of them singletons. Sequencing was done on a sample of whole blood. The source is an adult who was a healthcare worker with PCR-confirmed SARS-CoV-2 infection or an uninfected control (not recorded which).

This clonotype was recorded many times. This rearrangement joins TRBV2 to TRBJ2-1; 7 bases are a match to TRBD2. With V trimmed by 7 bases and J by 0 bases, 9 bases remained unmatched. Looked up from germline, CDR1 is SNHLY and CDR2 is FYNNEI. The CDR3 loop spans 16 amino acids. The CDR3 DNA reads as TGTGCCAGCAATCCAGGACTAGGAAACTCCTACAATGAGCAGTTCTTC. Its translation is CASNPGLGNSYNEQFF. The full variable domain, completed using reference TRBV2 and TRBJ2-1, is EPEVTQTPSHQVTQMGQEVILRCVPISNHLYFYWYRQILGQKVEFLVSFYNNEISEKSEIFDDQFSVERPDGSNFTLKIRSTKLEDSAMYFCASNPGLGNSYNEQFFGPGTRLTVL.

Ten or more counts support this clonotype. The rearrangement links TRBV5-6 to TRBJ2-7, with D possibly TRBD1 on 6 matching bases. V lost 2 bases and J 2 bases, leaving 14 bases between the germline ends. CDR3 length equals 15 residues. Germline V gene lookup returns CDR1 SGHDT and CDR2 YYEEEE. CDR3 in amino acids: CASSFPDSYPYEQYF. CDR3 nucleotide sequence: TGTGCCAGCAGCTTCCCGGACAGCTACCCCTACGAGCAGTACTTC. Looking up the rest from reference TRBV5-6 and TRBJ2-7 gives the full variable domain: DAGVTQSPTHLIKTRGQQVTLRCSPKSGHDTVSWYQQALGQGPQFIFQYYEEEERQRGNFPDRFSGHQFPNYSSELNVNALLLGDSALYLCASSFPDSYPYEQYFGPGTRLTVT.

The table lists this clonotype with many counts. J is TRBJ1-1 and V is TRBV15; D remains unclear. Trimming removed 1 base from V and 0 bases from J, with 12 bases in between. From germline, CDR1 is LNHNV and CDR2 YYDKDF (reference sequence). The CDR3 spans 16 residues. In DNA form, the CDR3 reads TGTGCCACCAGCAGAGCACGGCAGAGGGTGAACACTGAAGCTTTCTTT. It encodes CATSRARQRVNTEAFF.

This clonotype appeared a few times. The genes are TRBV27 and TRBJ1-1; D may be TRBD1 (5 bases). CDR3 length: 12 amino acids. The germline V gene encodes CDR1 MNHEY and CDR2 SMNVEV (reference sequence). Between the trimmed V and J ends, which lost 2 bases and 6 bases, there was a span of 7 bases. The CDR3 sequence: CASSLGGAEAFF. The CDR3 region has the DNA TGTGCCAGCAGTTTAGGGGGTGCTGAAGCTTTCTTT.

This clonotype appeared many times. The J gene is TRBJ1-1, the V gene TRBV6-1; maybe TRBD1 (6 bases). CDR3 length: 14 residues. Trimming shortened V by 5 bases and J by 8 bases, and 18 bases separated the two germline ends. The germline gives CDR1 MNHNS, CDR2 SASEGT. The CDR3 region is CASSSTRTVPEAFF. The CDR3 DNA reads TGTGCCAGCAGTAGTACAAGGACAGTGCCCGAAGCTTTCTTT.

This clonotype was counted a few times. The V call is TRBV6-2 or TRBV6-3, the J call TRBJ1-1; the D gene is possibly TRBD1 (6 bases). Germline lookup yields CDR1 MNHEY and CDR2 SVGEGT. The CDR3 consists of 14 residues. V lost 10 bases and J lost 0, with 15 bases in between. CDR3 in amino acids: CATTGTAMNTEAFF. CDR3 nucleotides: TGTGCCACCACAGGGACGGCTATGAACACTGAAGCTTTCTTT.

This clonotype has only a few counts. The V gene is TRBV6-1, the J gene TRBJ2-5, with a weak D call TRBD2 (7 bases). Germline V CDR1 and CDR2: MNHNS, SASEGT. The CDR3 runs to 15 residues. With 1 base removed from V and 0 bases from J, the gap between germline ends came to 9 bases. The CDR3 is CASSEGGGYQETQYF. Here the CDR3 DNA reads TGTGCCAGCAGTGAAGGCGGGGGCTACCAAGAGACCCAGTACTTC.

This clonotype turned up a few times. This sequence joins TRBV5-1 and TRBJ2-5; D not certain. The CDR3 loop spans 14 amino acids. Trimming removed 0 bases at V and 5 bases at J, with 11 bases between. Germline V gene data show CDR1 as SGHRS and CDR2 as YFSETQ. The CDR3 spells CASSLEAEVETQYF. CDR3 in DNA: TGCGCCAGCAGCTTGGAGGCGGAAGTGGAGACCCAGTACTTC.

This clonotype was observed a few times. The chain recombines TRBV7-8 with TRBJ2-1; 8 bases agree with TRBD1. The germline V gene encodes CDR1 SGHVS and CDR2 FQNEAQ. The CDR3 extends over 12 amino acids. V dropped 4 bases and J dropped 12; count of bases not matched to a gene: 5. In nucleotides, the CDR3 is TGTGCCAGCAGCTCAGACAGGGGCTTGCAGTTCTTC. Its translation: CASSSDRGLQFF.

This clonotype was recorded only once. The chain carries TRBV12-3 or TRBV12-4 and TRBJ1-2; 9 bases are a match to TRBD1. With 5 bases clipped from V and 8 bases from J, the junction kept 9 bases outside the gene matches. The CDR3 is made up of 14 amino acids. CDR3 sequence (DNA): TGTGCCAGCAGTAGATCCGGGACAGGGAGAGGCTACACCTTC. It yields the protein CASSRSGTGRGYTF.

This clonotype was observed a handful of times. This chain links TRBV11-1 with TRBJ2-3, with 7 bases aligning to TRBD1. Germline V gene sequence: CDR1 SGHAT, CDR2 FQDESV (reference sequence). V dropped 3 bases and J dropped 1; count of bases not matched to a gene: 4. The CDR3 length is 15 residues. The CDR3 bases are TGTGCCAGCAGCTTTGTCGACAGGGGCACAGATACGCAGTATTTT. It encodes CASSFVDRGTDTQYF.

This clonotype was detected only a few times. The V call is TRBV12-3 or TRBV12-4, the J call TRBJ1-5, with D possibly TRBD1 on 6 matching bases. The CDR3 loop spans 15 amino acids. V was shortened by 6 bases and J by 1 base, with 13 bases between the two germline ends. The CDR3 protein is CASRWSGASNQPQHF. The CDR3 DNA reads as TGTGCCAGCAGATGGTCAGGGGCGAGCAATCAGCCCCAGCATTTT.

This clonotype was seen a handful of times. The rearrangement joins TRBV7-9 to TRBJ2-2; no reliable D call. The CDR3 totals 12 residues. The germline gives CDR1 SEHNR, CDR2 FQNEAQ (reference sequence). V lost 6 bases and J lost 6, with 8 bases in between. CDR3 residues: CASRWASGELFF. The DNA for the CDR3 is TGTGCCAGCAGGTGGGCGTCCGGGGAGCTGTTTTTT.

This clonotype was counted between two and nine times. The chain uses TRBV5-1 and TRBJ2-2; 11 bases agree with TRBD1. Unmatched junction bases numbered 5, after V lost 4 bases and J lost 6 bases. The germline CDR1 and CDR2 sequences are SGHRS and YFSETQ. The CDR3 is 15 amino acids. CDR3 in DNA: TGCGCCAGCAGCCTCCGGGACAGGGGGGCCGGGGAGCTGTTTTTT. It encodes CASSLRDRGAGELFF.

The chain uses TRBV15 and TRBJ1-4; 11 bases are shared with TRBD1. Germline CDR1 LNHNV, CDR2 YYDKDF (reference sequence). With V trimmed by 5 bases and J by 8 bases, 7 bases remained unmatched. The CDR3 spans 15 residues. This CDR3 is CATSGRTGGKEKLFF. The CDR3 DNA is TGTGCCACCAGCGGGAGGACAGGGGGCAAAGAAAAACTGTTTTTT. The full variable domain, completed using reference TRBV15 and TRBJ1-4, is DAMVIQNPRYQVTQFGKPVTLSCSQTLNHNVMYWYQQKSSQAPKLLFHYYDKDFNNEADTPDNFQSRRPNTSFCFLDIRSPGLGDTAMYLCATSGRTGGKEKLFFGSGTQLSVL.

This clonotype occurred a few times. The chain recombines TRBV20-1 with TRBJ2-7; 7 bases align to TRBD2. V shed 0 bases and J 3 bases; nucleotides not matched to a gene: 5. CDR1 and CDR2 (germline): DFQATT, SNEGSKA (reference sequence). This CDR3 contains 14 residues. The CDR3 DNA is TGCAGTGCTAGAGAGGGGGGGACCATCTACGAGCAGTACTTC. This encodes CSAREGGTIYEQYF.

This clonotype appeared many times. V is TRBV28 and J is TRBJ2-6; 11 bases agree with TRBD1. V shed 6 bases, J shed 2 bases, and the junction held 9 bases outside the gene matches. Germline CDR1 is MDHEN and CDR2 is SYDVKM. The CDR3 length is 18 residues. This CDR3 is CASRSGQGARTGANVLTF. CDR3 sequence (DNA): TGTGCCAGCAGATCCGGACAGGGGGCCCGGACTGGGGCCAACGTCCTGACTTTC.

This clonotype was detected ten times or more. The J gene is TRBJ2-7, the V gene TRBV10-3, with D perhaps given as TRBD1 or TRBD2 (6 bases each). V was clipped by 3 bases and J by 2 bases, with 17 bases between them. The CDR3 runs to 16 residues. The germline CDR1 and CDR2 sequences are ENHRY and SYGVKD. The CDR3 region is CAISDPGGGLTYEQYF. The DNA of the CDR3 is TGTGCCATCAGTGACCCTGGGGGCGGACTAACCTACGAGCAGTACTTC.

This clonotype appeared many times. V gene TRBV7-2 combines with J gene TRBJ2-2; TRBD1 matches 8 bases. Germline V lookup: CDR1 SGHTA, CDR2 FQGNSA. V was clipped by 6 bases and J by 7 bases; unmatched bases: 10. CDR3 length equals 15 residues. CDR3 bases: TGTGCCAGCAGTCCCGACAGGGGAGACGGCGGGGAGCTGTTTTTT. Translated: CASSPDRGDGGELFF.

This clonotype was counted ten times or more. The rearrangement joins TRBV20-1 to TRBJ2-6; D is unresolved. The ends were cut back, 1 base at V and 4 bases at J, with 11 bases in the middle. The CDR3 consists of 15 residues. Germline V gene data show CDR1 as DFQATT and CDR2 as SNEGSKA (reference sequence). The DNA for the CDR3 is TGCAGTGCTAGAGGGAGTTACTCGGGGGCCAACGTCCTGACTTTC. Its protein product is CSARGSYSGANVLTF.

This clonotype has a handful of counts. The J gene is TRBJ2-7, the V gene TRBV7-2, with a tentative D call TRBD1 (6 bases). From germline, CDR1 is SGHTA and CDR2 FQGNSA. Trimming stripped 3 bases from V and 2 bases from J, with 11 bases between. This CDR3 is built from 14 residues. The CDR3: CASSFRDTAYEQYF. The CDR3 DNA follows: TGTGCCAGCAGCTTCCGGGACACCGCCTACGAGCAGTACTTC.

The V and J genes are TRBV28 and TRBJ2-1; 12 nucleotides line up with TRBD2. The trim removed 6 bases at V and 6 bases at J, leaving 6 bases unmatched. The germline V gene has CDR1 MDHEN and CDR2 SYDVKM. This CDR3 comprises 15 residues. In DNA form, the CDR3 reads TGTGCCAGCAGCCAGACTAGCGGGGGCCGCAATGAGCAGTTCTTC. Translating it yields CASSQTSGGRNEQFF.

This chain's CDR3 is CASSPIGQYYNEQFF. The CDR3, as DNA: TGTGCCAGCAGTCCCATAGGACAGTACTACAATGAGCAGTTCTTC. The chain employs TRBV28 and TRBJ2-1; possibly TRBD1 for D (6 bases). This CDR3 spans 15 amino acids. Germline CDR1 reads MDHEN; CDR2 reads SYDVKM. V lost 5 bases and J 3 bases, leaving 14 bases between the germline ends.

This rearrangement joins TRBV28 to TRBJ2-7, with 10 bases that match TRBD1. Germline-derived CDR1 and CDR2 are MDHEN and SYDVKM. V dropped 6 bases and J dropped 6; count of bases not matched to a gene: 2. CDR3 length equals 12 residues. The CDR3 nucleotides read TGTGCCAGCAGGAGGACAGGGGGCGAGCAGTACTTC. It translates to CASRRTGGEQYF. Combining the CDR3 with reference TRBV28 and TRBJ2-7 gives the whole variable domain DVKVTQSSRYLVKRTGEKVFLECVQDMDHENMFWYRQDPGLGLRLIYFSYDVKMKEKGDIPEGYSVSREKKERFSLILESASTNQTSMYLCASRRTGGEQYFGPGTRLTVT.

V usage is TRBV20-1 and J usage is TRBJ1-2, with D possibly TRBD1 on 6 matching bases. Germline lookup yields CDR1 DFQATT and CDR2 SNEGSKA (reference sequence). The CDR3 consists of 14 residues. V was cut by 5 bases and J by 4 bases, with 17 bases left in between. The CDR3, as DNA: TGCAGTGCTGGTCGGGGGGCGCGTGCCTATGGCTACACCTTC. Translating gives CSAGRGARAYGYTF.

This clonotype was detected only a few times. V and J are TRBV5-6 and TRBJ2-3; a possible D gene is TRBD1 (6 bases). Germline V gene data show CDR1 as SGHDT and CDR2 as YYEEEE. V was shortened by 4 bases and J by 6 bases, with 21 bases between the two germline ends. This CDR3 contains 16 residues. In DNA form, the CDR3 reads TGTGCCAGCAGCCGCCTGGACAGTAAAACCAAGGATACGCAGTATTTT. This gives the protein CASSRLDSKTKDTQYF.

The rearrangement joins TRBV3-1 to TRBJ2-7; D not resolved. The length of the CDR3 is 11 residues. V was trimmed by 5 bases and J by 4 bases, leaving 6 bases between them. Looked up from germline, CDR1 is LGHDT and CDR2 is YNNKEL (reference sequence). CDR3 in amino acids: CASSTVYEQYF. CDR3 bases: TGTGCCAGCAGCACCGTATACGAGCAGTACTTC.